The 8 T cell receptor beta chains below come from one sample, sequenced in a study of blood T cell repertoires in COVID-19. Clones were sequenced by immunoSEQ multiplex PCR, and TCRdb holds only the in-frame ones, with some missing. Of about 120,000 clones in the sample, about 88% are singletons; the top ten hold 1.5%. The specimen sequenced was peripheral blood. Every receptor here comes from a human donor in a cohort sampled during active COVID-19.

The chain carries TRBV28 and TRBJ2-7, with 12 bases that match TRBD2. CDR1 is MDHEN, CDR2 SYDVKM, per germline. The CDR3 length is 16 residues. V shed 4 bases and J 7 bases; nucleotides not matched to a gene: 11. The CDR3 loop is CASSSRLAGAPPEQYF. CDR3 bases: TGTGCCAGCAGTTCCCGACTAGCGGGAGCCCCTCCGGAGCAGTACTTC.

The chain recombines TRBV6-5 with TRBJ2-5, with 9 bases matching TRBD1. V lost 4 bases to trimming and J lost 1 base; unmatched junction nucleotides: 4. CDR3 length: 15 residues. Germline assignment: CDR1 MNHEY and CDR2 SVGAGI. In DNA form, the CDR3 reads TGTGCCAGCAGTTCACAGGGGGCCACCCAAGAGACCCAGTACTTC. It translates to CASSSQGATQETQYF.

The genes are TRBV19 and TRBJ2-1; D perhaps matches TRBD1 (5 bases). Germline CDR1 reads LNHDA; CDR2 reads SQIVND (reference sequence). The CDR3 consists of 15 residues. Trimming stripped 0 bases from V and 1 base from J, with 7 bases between. CDR3 DNA: TGTGCCAGTAGTATAGACCAGGGTTCCTACAATGAGCAGTTCTTC. It is translated as CASSIDQGSYNEQFF.

This clone has just one count. The chain couples TRBV7-2 to TRBJ1-3; unclear D gene. The CDR3 runs to 15 residues. V was trimmed by 4 bases and J by 1 base, leaving 11 bases between them. The germline V gene encodes CDR1 SGHTA and CDR2 FQGNSA. The CDR3 protein is CASSSYIVSGNTIYF. CDR3 DNA sequence: TGTGCCAGCAGCTCTTACATTGTTTCTGGAAACACCATATATTTT.

The rearrangement uses TRBV28 and TRBJ2-6, with D tentatively TRBD2 (6 bases). Trimming shortened V by 8 bases and J by 0 bases, and 17 bases separated the two germline ends. The CDR3 runs 17 residues. Germline assignment: CDR1 MDHEN and CDR2 SYDVKM. CDR3 amino acids: CASHPAGFSSGANVLTF. CDR3 nucleotide sequence: TGTGCCAGCCACCCGGCGGGATTCAGCTCTGGGGCCAACGTCCTGACTTTC.

This clone was detected only once. The J gene is TRBJ1-2, the V gene TRBV6-5; tentatively, D is TRBD1 (5 bases). This CDR3 comprises 14 residues. The germline V gene has CDR1 MNHEY and CDR2 SVGAGI. Trimming took off 4 bases at V and 1 base at J, with 10 bases between the two ends. The CDR3 DNA follows: TGTGCCAGCAGTTTCGACAGACTTAACTATGGCTACACCTTC. Encoded protein: CASSFDRLNYGYTF.

This clone appeared a single time. The chain carries TRBV11-2 and TRBJ2-6, with 8 bases lining up with TRBD2. The germline gives CDR1 SGHAT, CDR2 FQNNGV. Losses at the gene ends were 7 bases for V and 0 bases for J; bases not matched to a gene: 11. The CDR3 is 18 residues long. This CDR3 is CASIPVGTRFSGANVLTF. CDR3 DNA sequence: TGTGCCAGCATCCCGGTCGGGACTAGGTTCTCTGGGGCCAACGTCCTGACTTTC.

V is TRBV28 and J is TRBJ1-5, with 7 bases aligning to TRBD1. Trimming cost V 6 bases and J 4 bases; bases outside gene matches: 6. Germline V lookup: CDR1 MDHEN, CDR2 SYDVKM. CDR3 size: 14 residues. The CDR3 bases are TGTGCCAGCAGCCTTGACAGGGTAAATCAGCCCCAGCATTTT. It yields the protein CASSLDRVNQPQHF.